This TCR beta chain was captured in a study of regulatory T cells in long-lasting Graves disease. Deletions cut 9 bases from V and 1 base from J, with 12 bases between. From germline, CDR1 is SNHLY and CDR2 FYNNEI. The CDR3 is 13 residues long. This clonotype was seen many times. Arm-PCR of CDR3 regions with iRepertoire HTBI primers generated TCR beta libraries. Authors' data handling: Analysis of the samples identified 50 to 65 TRBV and 13 to 15 TRBJ segments. TCRdb recomputed calls from the multiplex PCR reads with MiXCR, one row per CDR3 protein. TCRdb's processing, not the authors', yielded these V and J calls. The profile shows roughly 420,000 distinct CDR3 sequences, roughly a sixth of them singletons. Described time point: newly diagnosed GD, antithyroid drugs for less than 3 months. PBMCs provided the RNA from which the TCR library was made. The guidelines of the American Thyroid Association were the basis for diagnosing Graves' disease.

The material sequenced was peripheral blood mononuclear cells (PBMCs), taken at new diagnosis, from a patient treated with antithyroid drugs. The chain couples TRBV2 to TRBJ1-2; possible D gene TRBD1, 6 bases. The sequence was collected from a female donor with Graves disease. The CDR3 DNA is TGTGCCAGTAGACAGGCCTTTAACTATGGCTACACCTTC. Protein: CASRQAFNYGYTF.